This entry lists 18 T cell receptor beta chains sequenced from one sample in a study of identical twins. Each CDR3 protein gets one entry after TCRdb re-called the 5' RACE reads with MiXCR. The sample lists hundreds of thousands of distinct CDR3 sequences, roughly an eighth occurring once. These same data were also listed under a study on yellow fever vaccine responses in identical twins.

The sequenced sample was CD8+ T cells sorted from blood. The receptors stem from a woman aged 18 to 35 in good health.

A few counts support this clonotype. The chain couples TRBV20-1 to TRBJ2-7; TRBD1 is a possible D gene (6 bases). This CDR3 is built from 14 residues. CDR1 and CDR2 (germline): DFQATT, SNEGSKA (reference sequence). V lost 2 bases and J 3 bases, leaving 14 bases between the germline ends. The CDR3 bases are TGCAGTGCTAGATCCCGGACAGACAACTACGAGCAGTACGTC. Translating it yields CSARSRTDNYEQYV.

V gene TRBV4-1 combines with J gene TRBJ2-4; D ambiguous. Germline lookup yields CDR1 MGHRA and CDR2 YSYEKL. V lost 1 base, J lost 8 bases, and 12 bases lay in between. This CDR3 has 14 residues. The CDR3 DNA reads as TGCGCCAGCAGCCAAGGCGCAGGAATAGACATTCAGTACTTC. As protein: CASSQGAGIDIQYF.

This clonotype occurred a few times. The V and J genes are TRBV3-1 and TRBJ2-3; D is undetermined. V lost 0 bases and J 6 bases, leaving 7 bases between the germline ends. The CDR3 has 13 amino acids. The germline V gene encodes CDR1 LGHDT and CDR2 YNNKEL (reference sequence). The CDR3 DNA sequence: TGTGCCAGCAGCCAAGATTTCGTGGATACGCAGTATTTT. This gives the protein CASSQDFVDTQYF.

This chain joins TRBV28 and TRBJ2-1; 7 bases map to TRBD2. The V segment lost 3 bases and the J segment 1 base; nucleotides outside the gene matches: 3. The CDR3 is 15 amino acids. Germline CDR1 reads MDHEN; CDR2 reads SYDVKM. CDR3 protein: CASSLGLNSYNEQFF. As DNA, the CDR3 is TGTGCCAGCAGTTTGGGACTAAATTCCTACAATGAGCAGTTCTTC.

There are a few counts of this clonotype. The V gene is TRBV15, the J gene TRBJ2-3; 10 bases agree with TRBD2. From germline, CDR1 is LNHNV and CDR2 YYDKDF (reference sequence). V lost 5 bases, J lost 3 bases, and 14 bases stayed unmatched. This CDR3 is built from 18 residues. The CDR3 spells CATSPVVTSGFVTDTQYF. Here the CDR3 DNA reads TGTGCCACCAGCCCAGTCGTGACTAGCGGGTTCGTGACAGATACGCAGTATTTT.

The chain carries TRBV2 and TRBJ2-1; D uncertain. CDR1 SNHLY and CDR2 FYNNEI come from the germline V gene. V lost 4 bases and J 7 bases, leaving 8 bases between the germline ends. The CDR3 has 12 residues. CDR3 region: CASSARPNEQFF. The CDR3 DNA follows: TGTGCCAGCAGTGCTAGGCCAAATGAGCAGTTCTTC.

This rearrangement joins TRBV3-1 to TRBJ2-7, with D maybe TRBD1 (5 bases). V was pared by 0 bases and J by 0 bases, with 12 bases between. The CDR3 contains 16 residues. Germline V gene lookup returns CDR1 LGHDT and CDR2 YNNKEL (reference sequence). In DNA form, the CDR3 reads TGTGCCAGCAGCCAAGAATTCGACAGAAGCTCCTACGAGCAGTACTTC. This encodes CASSQEFDRSSYEQYF.

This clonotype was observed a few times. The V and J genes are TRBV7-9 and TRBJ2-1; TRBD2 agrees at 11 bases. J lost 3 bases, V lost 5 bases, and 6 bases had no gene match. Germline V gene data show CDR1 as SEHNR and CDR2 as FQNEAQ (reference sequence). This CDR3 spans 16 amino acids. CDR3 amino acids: CASSPTSGTYYNEQFF. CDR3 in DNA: TGTGCCAGCAGCCCGACTAGCGGGACTTACTACAATGAGCAGTTCTTC.

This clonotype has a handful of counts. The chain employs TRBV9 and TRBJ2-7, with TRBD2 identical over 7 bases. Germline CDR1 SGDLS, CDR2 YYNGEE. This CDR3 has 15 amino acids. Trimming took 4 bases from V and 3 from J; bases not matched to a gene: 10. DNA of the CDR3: TGTGCCAGCAGCTCCGACGGCGGGGGATTCTACGAGCAGTACTTC. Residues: CASSSDGGGFYEQYF.

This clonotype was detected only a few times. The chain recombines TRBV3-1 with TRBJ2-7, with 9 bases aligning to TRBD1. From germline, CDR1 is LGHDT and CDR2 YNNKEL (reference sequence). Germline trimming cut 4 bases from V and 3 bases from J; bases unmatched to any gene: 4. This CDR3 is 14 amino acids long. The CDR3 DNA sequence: TGTGCCAGCAGCCGTGGGGGACAGGGCTACGAGCAGTACTTC. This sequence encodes CASSRGGQGYEQYF.

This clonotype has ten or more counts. The CDR3 loop is CASSLGRTYEQYV. CDR3 nucleotide sequence: TGTGCCAGCAGCCTCGGACGGACCTACGAGCAGTACGTC. The rearrangement links TRBV12-3 or TRBV12-4 to TRBJ2-7, with D unclear. Trimming took off 6 bases at V and 2 bases at J, with 11 bases between the two ends. CDR3 length: 13 residues.

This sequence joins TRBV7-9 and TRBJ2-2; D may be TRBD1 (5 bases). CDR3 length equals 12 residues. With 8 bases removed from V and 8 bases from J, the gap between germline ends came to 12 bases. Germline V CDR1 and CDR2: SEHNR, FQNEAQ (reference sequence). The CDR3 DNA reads TGTGCCAGCCACTTTGGGGCTGGGGAGCTGTTTTTT. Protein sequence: CASHFGAGELFF.

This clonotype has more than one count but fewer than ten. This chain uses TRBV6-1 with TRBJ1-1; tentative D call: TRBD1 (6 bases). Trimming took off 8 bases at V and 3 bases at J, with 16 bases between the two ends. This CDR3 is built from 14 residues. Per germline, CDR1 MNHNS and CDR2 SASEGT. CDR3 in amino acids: CASSFLPGDTEAFF. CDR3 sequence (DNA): TGTGCCAGCTCATTCCTCCCAGGGGACACTGAAGCTTTCTTT.

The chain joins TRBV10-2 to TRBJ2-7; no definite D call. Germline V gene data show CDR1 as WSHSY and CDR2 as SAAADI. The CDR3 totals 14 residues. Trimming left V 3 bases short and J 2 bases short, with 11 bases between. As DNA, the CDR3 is TGCGCCAGCAGTGACGACCGACGAGCCTACGAGCAGTACGTC. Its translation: CASSDDRRAYEQYV.

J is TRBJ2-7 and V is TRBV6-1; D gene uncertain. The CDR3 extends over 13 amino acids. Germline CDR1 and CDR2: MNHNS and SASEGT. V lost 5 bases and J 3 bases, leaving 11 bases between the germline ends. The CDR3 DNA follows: TGTGCCAGCAGTCCCGGCGGTGGCTACGAGCAGTACGTC. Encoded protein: CASSPGGGYEQYV.

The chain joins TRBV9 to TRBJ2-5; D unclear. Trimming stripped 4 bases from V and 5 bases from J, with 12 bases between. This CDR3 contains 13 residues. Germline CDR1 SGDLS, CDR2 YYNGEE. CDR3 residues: CASSRVIMETQYF. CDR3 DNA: TGTGCCAGCAGCCGCGTTATCATGGAGACCCAGTACTTC.

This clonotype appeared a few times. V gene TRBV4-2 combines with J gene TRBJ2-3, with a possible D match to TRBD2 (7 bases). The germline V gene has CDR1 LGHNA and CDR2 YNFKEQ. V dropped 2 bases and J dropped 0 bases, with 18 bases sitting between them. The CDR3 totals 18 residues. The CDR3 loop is CASSQPPGGRESTDTQYF. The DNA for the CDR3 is TGTGCCAGCAGCCAACCTCCGGGGGGCAGGGAAAGCACAGATACGCAGTATTTT.

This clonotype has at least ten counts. CDR3 DNA sequence: TGTGCCAGCATCCCCTTAAGCGACTCCTACAATGAGCAGTTCTTC. It is translated as CASIPLSDSYNEQFF. The rearrangement links TRBV28 to TRBJ2-1; D gene ambiguous. V lost 7 bases, J lost 0 bases, and 13 bases lay in between. This CDR3 spans 15 amino acids. CDR1 and CDR2 (germline): MDHEN, SYDVKM.